This TCR beta chain was found in a study of blood T cell repertoires in COVID-19. In the study overall: T cells, B-cell-depleted T cells, or PBMCs supplied cDNA or gDNA.

Seattle patients were enrolled during active infection and followed longitudinally. Source study methods: Amplification with reference gene primers provided the estimates of nucleated cell counts. Some clones are missing from TCRdb's copy, which holds only in-frame ones; the method was immunoSEQ multiplex PCR. The V and J calls and the clone size are those of that table, but D and trimming were determined from the DNA. The top ten hold over 4% of the sample, which has some 250,000 clones, more than 75% seen once. This clone was seen more than once but under ten times. The TCR was taken from a woman aged 55-69 years with COVID-19, enrolled during active disease. The specimen sequenced was peripheral blood.

The CDR3 nucleotides read TGTGCCAGCAGCCAAGAGCGGGGTGGGGGAGAGACCCAGTACTTC. Translated, it gives CASSQERGGGETQYF. V gene TRBV4-2 combines with J gene TRBJ2-5, with D perhaps TRBD2 (6 bases). The length of the CDR3 is 15 residues. Germline V CDR1 and CDR2: LGHNA, YNFKEQ. V lost 0 bases to trimming and J lost 4 bases, with 12 bases between them.